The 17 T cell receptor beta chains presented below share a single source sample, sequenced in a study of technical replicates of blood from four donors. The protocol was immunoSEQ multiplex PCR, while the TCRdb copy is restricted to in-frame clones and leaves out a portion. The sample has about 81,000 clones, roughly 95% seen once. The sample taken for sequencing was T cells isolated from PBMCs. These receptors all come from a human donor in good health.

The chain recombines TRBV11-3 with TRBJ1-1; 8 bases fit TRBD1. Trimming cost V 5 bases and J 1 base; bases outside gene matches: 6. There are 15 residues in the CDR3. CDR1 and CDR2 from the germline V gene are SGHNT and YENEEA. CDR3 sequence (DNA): TGTGCCAGCAGCCCTGGAGGACAGGGGAACACTGAAGCTTTCTTT. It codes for CASSPGGQGNTEAFF.

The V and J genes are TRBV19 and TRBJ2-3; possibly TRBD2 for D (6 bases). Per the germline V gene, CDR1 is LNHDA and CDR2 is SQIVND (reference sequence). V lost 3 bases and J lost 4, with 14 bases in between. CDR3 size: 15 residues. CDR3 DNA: TGTGCCAGTAGTATCCCCGCGGGAATCGCAGATACGCAGTATTTT. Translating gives CASSIPAGIADTQYF.

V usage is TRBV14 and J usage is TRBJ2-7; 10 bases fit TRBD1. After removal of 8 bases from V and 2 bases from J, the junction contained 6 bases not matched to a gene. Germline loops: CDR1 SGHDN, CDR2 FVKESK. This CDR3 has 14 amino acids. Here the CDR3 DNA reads TGTGCCAGCGCTCCGGGACAGGGGACCTACGAGCAGTACTTC. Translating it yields CASAPGQGTYEQYF.

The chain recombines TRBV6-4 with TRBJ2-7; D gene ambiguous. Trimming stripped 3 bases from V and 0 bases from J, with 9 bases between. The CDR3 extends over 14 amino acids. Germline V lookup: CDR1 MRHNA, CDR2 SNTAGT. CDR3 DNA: TGTGCCAGCAGTGAGAACTACTTCTCCTACGAGCAGTACTTC. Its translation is CASSENYFSYEQYF.

CDR3 in amino acids: CASSPGLAQNEQFF. The CDR3 DNA follows: TGTGCCAGCAGCCCCGGACTAGCGCAGAATGAGCAGTTCTTC. The chain combines TRBV7-3 with TRBJ2-1, with 9 nucleotides matching TRBD2. The length of the CDR3 is 14 residues. The V gene's germline CDR1 is SGHTA and CDR2 FQGTGA. V was pared by 5 bases and J by 7 bases, with 6 bases of the junction left unmatched.

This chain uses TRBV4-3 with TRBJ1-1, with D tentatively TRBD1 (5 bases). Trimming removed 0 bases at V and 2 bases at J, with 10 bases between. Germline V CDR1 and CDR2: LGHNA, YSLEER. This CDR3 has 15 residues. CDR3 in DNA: TGCGCCAGCAGCCAAGAAGGGGTCGGCAACACTGAAGCTTTCTTT. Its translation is CASSQEGVGNTEAFF.

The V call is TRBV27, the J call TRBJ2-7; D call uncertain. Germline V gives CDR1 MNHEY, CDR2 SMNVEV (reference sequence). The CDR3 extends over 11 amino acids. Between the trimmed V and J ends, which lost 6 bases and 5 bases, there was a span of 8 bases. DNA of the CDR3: TGTGCCAGCAGGACAAGAGACGAGCAGTACTTC. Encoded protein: CASRTRDEQYF.

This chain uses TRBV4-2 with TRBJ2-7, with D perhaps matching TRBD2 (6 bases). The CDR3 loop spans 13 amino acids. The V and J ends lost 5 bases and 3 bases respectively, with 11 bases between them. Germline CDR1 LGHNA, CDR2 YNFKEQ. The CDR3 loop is CASSFGTVYEQYF. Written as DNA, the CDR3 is TGTGCCAGCAGCTTTGGGACTGTCTACGAGCAGTACTTC.

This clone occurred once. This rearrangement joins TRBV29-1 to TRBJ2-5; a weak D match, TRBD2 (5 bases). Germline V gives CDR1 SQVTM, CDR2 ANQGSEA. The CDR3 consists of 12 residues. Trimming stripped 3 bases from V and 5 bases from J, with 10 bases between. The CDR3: CSVEREFETQYF. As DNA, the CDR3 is TGCAGCGTTGAGAGGGAATTTGAGACCCAGTACTTC.

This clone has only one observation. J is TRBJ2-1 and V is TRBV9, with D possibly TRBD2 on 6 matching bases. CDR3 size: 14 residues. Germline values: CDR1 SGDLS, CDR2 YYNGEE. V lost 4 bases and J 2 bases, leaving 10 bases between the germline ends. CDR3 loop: CASSPRDAYNEQFF. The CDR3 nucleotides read TGTGCCAGCAGCCCGCGGGACGCCTACAATGAGCAGTTCTTC.

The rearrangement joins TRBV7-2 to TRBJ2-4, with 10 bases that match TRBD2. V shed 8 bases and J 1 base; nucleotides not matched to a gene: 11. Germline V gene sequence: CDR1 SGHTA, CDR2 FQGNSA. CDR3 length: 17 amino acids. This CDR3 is CASSPSSGSYAKNIQYF. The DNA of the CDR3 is TGTGCCAGCTCCCCTTCTAGCGGGAGTTATGCCAAAAACATTCAGTACTTC.

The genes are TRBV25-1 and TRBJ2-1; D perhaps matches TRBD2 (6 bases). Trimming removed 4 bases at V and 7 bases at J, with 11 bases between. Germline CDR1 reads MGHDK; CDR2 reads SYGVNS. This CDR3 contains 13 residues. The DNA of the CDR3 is TGTGCCAGCAGTGCACTAGCTTTTAATGAGCAGTTCTTC. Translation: CASSALAFNEQFF.

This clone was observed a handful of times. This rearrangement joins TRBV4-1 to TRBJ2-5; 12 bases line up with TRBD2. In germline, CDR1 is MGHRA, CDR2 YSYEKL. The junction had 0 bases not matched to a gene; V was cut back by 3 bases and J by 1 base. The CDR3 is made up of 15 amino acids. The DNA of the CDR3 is TGCGCCAGCAGCCAGGGACTAGCGGGCCAAGAGACCCAGTACTTC. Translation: CASSQGLAGQETQYF.

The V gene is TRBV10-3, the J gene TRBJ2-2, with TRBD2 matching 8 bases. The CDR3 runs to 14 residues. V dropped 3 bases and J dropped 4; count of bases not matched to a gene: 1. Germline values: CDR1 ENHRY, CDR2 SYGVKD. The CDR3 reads CAISETSGTGELFF. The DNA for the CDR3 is TGTGCCATCAGTGAAACTAGCGGCACCGGGGAGCTGTTTTTT.

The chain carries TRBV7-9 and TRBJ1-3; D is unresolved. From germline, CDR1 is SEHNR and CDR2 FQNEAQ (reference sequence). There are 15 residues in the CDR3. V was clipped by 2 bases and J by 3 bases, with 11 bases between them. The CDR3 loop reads CASSLLWGDGNTIYF. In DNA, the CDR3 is TGTGCCAGCAGCTTACTCTGGGGAGATGGAAACACCATATATTTT.

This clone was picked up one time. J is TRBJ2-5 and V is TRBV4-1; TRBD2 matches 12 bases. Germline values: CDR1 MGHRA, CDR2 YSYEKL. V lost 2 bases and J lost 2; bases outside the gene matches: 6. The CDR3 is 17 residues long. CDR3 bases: TGCGCCAGCAGCCAAAATAGACTAGCGGGAGTACAAGAGACCCAGTACTTC. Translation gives CASSQNRLAGVQETQYF.

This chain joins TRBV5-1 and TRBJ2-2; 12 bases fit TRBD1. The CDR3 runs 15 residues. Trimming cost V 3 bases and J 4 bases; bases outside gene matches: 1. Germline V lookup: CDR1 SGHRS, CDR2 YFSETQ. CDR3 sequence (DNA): TGCGCCAGCAGCTCGGGACAGGGGGCCACCGGGGAGCTGTTTTTT. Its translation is CASSSGQGATGELFF.